This T cell receptor (beta chain) appears in the sequencing data of a study of tissue T cells after allogeneic stem cell transplantation. Overall study results and limits: Alloreactivity or antigen specificity of tissue TCRs was not determined; some clones might be host cells. TCR repertoires tracked anatomic similarity, regardless of disease or transplant status.

Time point in this sample: mouse harvest day 7 after allogeneic transplant. Each mouse received 10^7 T-cell-depleted marrow cells plus 10^6 splenic CD5+ T cells by tail vein. This mouse GVHD model was MHC-mismatched B6 to BALB/c, profiled day 7 or 14. The CDR3 extends over 15 amino acids. The trim removed 4 bases at V and 0 bases at J, leaving 2 bases unmatched. CDR1 SGHLS and CDR2 HYDKME come from the germline V gene. In regard to this clone: The antigen remains undetermined. The gene names here belong to mouse. The read ends 1 residue shy of where the CDR3 ends; the end is completed using the germline J gene.

Generated by immunoSEQ multiplex PCR, the TCRdb table keeps only in-frame clones and is missing some. This sample carries roughly 7,200 clones, approximately 45% of them seen once, and the ten largest clones take 6% to 8.5%. The sequenced sample was gut tissue. The chain combines TRBV12-2 with TRBJ2-2, with 9 bases that match TRBD2. The source is a female BALB/c mouse given C57BL/6 T cells with graft-versus-host disease after an allogeneic hematopoietic cell transplant. The CDR3 loop reads CASSPGGANTGQLYF. The part of the CDR3 DNA that was read is TGTGCCAGCTCGCCTGGGGGGGCAAACACCGGGCAGCTCTAC.